This TCR beta chain derives from a study of blood T cell repertoires in COVID-19. Study in general: Samples taken during acute and convalescent COVID-19 were collected in the United States, Italy and Spain. T cells, B-cell-depleted T cells, or PBMCs provided the cDNA or gDNA that served as material.

Per the authors' pipeline: Scientists estimated how many nucleated cells there were by amplifying reference gene primers. Some clones are missing from TCRdb's copy, which holds only in-frame ones; the method was immunoSEQ multiplex PCR. V and J calls and clone size are copied from that table; D and trimming were computed from the DNA. The sample lists about 58,000 clones; about 89% were seen once. CDR3 length: 14 residues. The germline V gene has CDR1 MNHEY and CDR2 SVGAGI. Trimming left V 3 bases short and J 6 bases short, with 14 bases between. This receptor was taken from a woman aged 55-70 years with active COVID-19. This chain connects TRBV6-5 to TRBJ1-2; no clear D. The material sequenced was peripheral blood. In nucleotides, the CDR3 is TGTGCCAGCAGTTATTCGGGTCCGGGAGATGGCTACACCTTC. Protein: CASSYSGPGDGYTF.